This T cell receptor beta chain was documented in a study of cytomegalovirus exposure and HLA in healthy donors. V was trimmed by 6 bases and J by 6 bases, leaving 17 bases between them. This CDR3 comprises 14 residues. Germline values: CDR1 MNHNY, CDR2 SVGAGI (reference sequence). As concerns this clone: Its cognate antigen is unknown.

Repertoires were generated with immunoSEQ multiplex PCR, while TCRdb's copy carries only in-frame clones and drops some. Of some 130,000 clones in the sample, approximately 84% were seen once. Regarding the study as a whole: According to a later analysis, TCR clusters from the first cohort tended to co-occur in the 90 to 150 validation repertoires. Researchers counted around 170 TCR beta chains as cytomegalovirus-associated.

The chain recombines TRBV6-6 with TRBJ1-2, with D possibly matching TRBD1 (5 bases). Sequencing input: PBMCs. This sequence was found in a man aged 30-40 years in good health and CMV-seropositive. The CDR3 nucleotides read TGTGCCAGCAGACGGCGGGGGGTGCTCGATGGCTACACCTTC. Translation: CASRRRGVLDGYTF.